The sequence of this TCR beta chain was determined in a study of T-cell memory formation after mild COVID-19. The study's findings and limits: Researchers could not confirm that second-wave clones peaking on day 37 targeted SARS-CoV-2.

TCRdb ran MiXCR on the 5' RACE reads and lists one entry per CDR3 protein. The sample carries 170,000 or so distinct CDR3 sequences, about a fifth recorded once. As to this clonotype: Its antigen is unidentified.

Material for sequencing was PBMCs or a T cell subset sorted from them (not recorded which). The sequence came from an adult woman who had mild COVID-19 (a few samples of this study predate the infection). Cell type and time point are not known.

The CDR3 region is CSARDLHSYYEQYF. The CDR3 nucleotides are TGCAGTGCTAGAGATCTCCACAGCTACTACGAGCAGTACTTC. The rearrangement links TRBV20-1 to TRBJ2-7; no clear D. Germline V gene lookup returns CDR1 DFQATT and CDR2 SNEGSKA (reference sequence). CDR3 length: 14 residues. V was shortened by 0 bases and J by 3 bases, with 12 bases between the two germline ends.